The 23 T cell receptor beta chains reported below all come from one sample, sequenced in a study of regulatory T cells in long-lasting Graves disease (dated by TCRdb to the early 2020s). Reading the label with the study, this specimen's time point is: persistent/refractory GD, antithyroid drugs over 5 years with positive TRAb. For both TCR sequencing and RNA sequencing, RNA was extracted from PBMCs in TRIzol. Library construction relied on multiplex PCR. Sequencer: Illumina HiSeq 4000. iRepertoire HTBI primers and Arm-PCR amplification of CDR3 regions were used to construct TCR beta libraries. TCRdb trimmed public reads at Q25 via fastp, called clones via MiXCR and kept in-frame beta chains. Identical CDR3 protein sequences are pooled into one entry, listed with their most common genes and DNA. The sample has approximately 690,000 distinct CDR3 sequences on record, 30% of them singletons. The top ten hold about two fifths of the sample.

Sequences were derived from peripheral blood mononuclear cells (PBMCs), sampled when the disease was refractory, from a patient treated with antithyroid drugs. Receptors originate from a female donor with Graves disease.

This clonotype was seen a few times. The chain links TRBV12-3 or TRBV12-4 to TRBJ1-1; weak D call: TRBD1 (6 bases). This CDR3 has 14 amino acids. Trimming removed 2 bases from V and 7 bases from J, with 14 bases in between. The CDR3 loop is CASSLLGGLGEAFF. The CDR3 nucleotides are TGTGCCAGCAGTTTACTGGGGGGCTTGGGTGAAGCTTTCTTT.

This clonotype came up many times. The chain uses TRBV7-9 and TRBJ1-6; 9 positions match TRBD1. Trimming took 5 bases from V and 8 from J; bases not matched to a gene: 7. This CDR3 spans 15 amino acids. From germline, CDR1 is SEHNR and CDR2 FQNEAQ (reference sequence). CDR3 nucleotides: TGTGCCAGCAGCGGATCGGACAGGGGCGATTCACCCCTCCACTTT. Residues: CASSGSDRGDSPLHF. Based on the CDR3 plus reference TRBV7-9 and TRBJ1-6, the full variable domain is DTGVSQNPRHKITKRGQNVTFRCDPISEHNRLYWYRQTLGQGPEFLTYFQNEAQLEKSRLLSDRFSAERPKGSFSTLEIQRTEQGDSAMYLCASSGSDRGDSPLHFGNGTRLTVT.

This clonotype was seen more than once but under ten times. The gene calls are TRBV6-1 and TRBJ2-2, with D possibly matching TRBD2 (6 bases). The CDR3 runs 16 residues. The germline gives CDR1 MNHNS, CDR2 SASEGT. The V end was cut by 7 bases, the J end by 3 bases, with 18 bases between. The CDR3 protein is CASTSEGGGYTGELFF. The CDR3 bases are TGTGCCAGCACCTCAGAAGGTGGGGGGTACACCGGGGAGCTGTTTTTT.

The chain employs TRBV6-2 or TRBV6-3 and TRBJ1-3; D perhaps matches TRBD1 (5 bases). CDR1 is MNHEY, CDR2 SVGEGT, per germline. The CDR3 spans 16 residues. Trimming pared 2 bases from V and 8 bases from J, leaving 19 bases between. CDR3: CASSYRGTLAGDTIYF. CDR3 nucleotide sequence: TGTGCCAGCAGTTACCGGGGCACCCTCGCCGGGGACACCATATATTTT.

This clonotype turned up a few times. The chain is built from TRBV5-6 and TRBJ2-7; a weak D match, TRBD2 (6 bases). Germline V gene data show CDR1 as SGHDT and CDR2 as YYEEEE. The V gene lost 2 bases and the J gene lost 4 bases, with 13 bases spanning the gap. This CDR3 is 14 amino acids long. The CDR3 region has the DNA TGTGCCAGCAGCTTAACGGGAGACTTTTACGAGCAGTACTTC. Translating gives CASSLTGDFYEQYF.

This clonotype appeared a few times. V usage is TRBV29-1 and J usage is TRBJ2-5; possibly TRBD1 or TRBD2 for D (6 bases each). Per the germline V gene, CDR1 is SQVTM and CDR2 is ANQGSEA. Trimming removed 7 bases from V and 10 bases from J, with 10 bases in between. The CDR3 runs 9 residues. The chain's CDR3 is CSDGGGQYF. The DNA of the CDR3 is TGCAGCGACGGGGGCGGCCAGTACTTC.

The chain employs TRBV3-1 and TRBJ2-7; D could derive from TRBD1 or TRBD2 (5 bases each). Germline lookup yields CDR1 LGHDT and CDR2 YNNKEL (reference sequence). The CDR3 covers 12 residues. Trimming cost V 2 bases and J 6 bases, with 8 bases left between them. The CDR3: CASSQRDREQYF. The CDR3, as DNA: TGTGCCAGCAGCCAAAGGGACCGCGAGCAGTACTTC.

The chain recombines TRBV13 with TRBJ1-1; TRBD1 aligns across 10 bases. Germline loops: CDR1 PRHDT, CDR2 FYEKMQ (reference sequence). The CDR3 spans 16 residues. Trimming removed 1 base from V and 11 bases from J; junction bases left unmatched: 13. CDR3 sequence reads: CASSLAPGQGTPGAFF. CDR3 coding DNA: TGTGCCAGCAGCTTAGCCCCGGGACAGGGGACCCCAGGGGCTTTCTTT.

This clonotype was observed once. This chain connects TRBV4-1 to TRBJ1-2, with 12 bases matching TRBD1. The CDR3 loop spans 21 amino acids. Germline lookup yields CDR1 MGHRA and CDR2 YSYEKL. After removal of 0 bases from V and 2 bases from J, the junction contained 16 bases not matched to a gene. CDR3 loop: CASSQDLRGGTGGEGNYGYTF. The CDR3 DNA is TGCGCCAGCAGCCAAGATCTTCGGGGCGGGACAGGGGGCGAGGGCAACTATGGCTACACCTTC.

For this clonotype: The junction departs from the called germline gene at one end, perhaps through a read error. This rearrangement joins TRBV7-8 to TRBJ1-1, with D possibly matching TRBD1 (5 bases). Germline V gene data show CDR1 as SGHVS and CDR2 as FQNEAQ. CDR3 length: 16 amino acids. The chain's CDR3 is CASNLAGDPSNTEAFF. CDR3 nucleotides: TGTGCCAGCAACTTAGCCGGGGACCCATCGAACACTGAAGCTTTCTTT.

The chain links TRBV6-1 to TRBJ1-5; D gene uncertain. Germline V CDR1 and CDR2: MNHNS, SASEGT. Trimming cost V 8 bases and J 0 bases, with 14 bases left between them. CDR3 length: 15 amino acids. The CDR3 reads CASLRTYNSNQPQHF. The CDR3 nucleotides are TGTGCCAGCTTACGGACTTACAATAGCAATCAGCCCCAGCATTTT.

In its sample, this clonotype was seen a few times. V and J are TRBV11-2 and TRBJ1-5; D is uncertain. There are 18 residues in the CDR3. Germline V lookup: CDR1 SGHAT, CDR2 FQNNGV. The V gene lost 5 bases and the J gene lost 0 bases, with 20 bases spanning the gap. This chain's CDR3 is CASSPLPAGYHSNQPQHF. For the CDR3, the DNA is TGTGCCAGCAGCCCCCTCCCAGCCGGGTACCATAGCAATCAGCCCCAGCATTTT.

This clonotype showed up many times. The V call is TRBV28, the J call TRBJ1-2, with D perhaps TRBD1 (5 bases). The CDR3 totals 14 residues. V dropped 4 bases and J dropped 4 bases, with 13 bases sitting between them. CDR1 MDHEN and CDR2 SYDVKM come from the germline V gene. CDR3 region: CASSSAPGTYGYTF. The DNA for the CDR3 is TGTGCCAGCAGTTCCGCCCCGGGGACCTATGGCTACACCTTC.

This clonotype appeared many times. CDR3 protein: CASSSGQVTSYEQYF. The CDR3 DNA follows: TGTGCCAGCAGCTCAGGACAGGTTACTTCCTACGAGCAGTACTTC. The chain has TRBV11-2 and TRBJ2-7; the match to TRBD1 covers 7 bases. Trimming removed 4 bases from V and 1 base from J; junction bases left unmatched: 7. CDR3 length: 15 amino acids. Germline V gene sequence: CDR1 SGHAT, CDR2 FQNNGV. The full variable domain, with the rest looked up from reference TRBV11-2 and TRBJ2-7, is EAGVAQSPRYKIIEKRQSVAFWCNPISGHATLYWYQQILGQGPKLLIQFQNNGVVDDSQLPKDRFSAERLKGVDSTLKIQPAKLEDSAVYLCASSSGQVTSYEQYFGPGTRLTVT.

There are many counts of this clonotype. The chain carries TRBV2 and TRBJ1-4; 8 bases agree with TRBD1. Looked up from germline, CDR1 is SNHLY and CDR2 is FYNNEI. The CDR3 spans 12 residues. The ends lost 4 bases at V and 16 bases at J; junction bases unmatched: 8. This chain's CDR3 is CASSARDRLSFF. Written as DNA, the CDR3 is TGTGCCAGCAGTGCAAGGGACAGGTTGTCGTTTTTT.

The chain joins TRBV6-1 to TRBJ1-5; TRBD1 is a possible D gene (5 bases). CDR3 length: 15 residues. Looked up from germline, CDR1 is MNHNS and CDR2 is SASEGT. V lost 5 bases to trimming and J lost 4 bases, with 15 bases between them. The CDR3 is CASSIGVGENQPQHF. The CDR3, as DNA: TGTGCCAGCAGTATCGGTGTGGGGGAGAATCAGCCCCAGCATTTT.

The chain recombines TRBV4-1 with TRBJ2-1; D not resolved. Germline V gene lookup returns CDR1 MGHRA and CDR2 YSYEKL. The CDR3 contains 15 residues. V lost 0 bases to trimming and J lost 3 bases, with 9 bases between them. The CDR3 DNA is TGCGCCAGCAGCCAAGATCTCAATTACTACAATGAGCAGTTCTTC. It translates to CASSQDLNYYNEQFF.

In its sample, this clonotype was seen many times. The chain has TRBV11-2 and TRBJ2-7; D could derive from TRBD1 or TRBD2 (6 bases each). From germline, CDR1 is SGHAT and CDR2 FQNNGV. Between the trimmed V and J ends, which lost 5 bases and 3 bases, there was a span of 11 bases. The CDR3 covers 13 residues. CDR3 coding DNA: TGTGCCAGCAGCGCGGAGGGGGGCTACGAGCAGTACTTC. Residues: CASSAEGGYEQYF. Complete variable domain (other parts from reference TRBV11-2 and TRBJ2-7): EAGVAQSPRYKIIEKRQSVAFWCNPISGHATLYWYQQILGQGPKLLIQFQNNGVVDDSQLPKDRFSAERLKGVDSTLKIQPAKLEDSAVYLCASSAEGGYEQYFGPGTRLTVT.

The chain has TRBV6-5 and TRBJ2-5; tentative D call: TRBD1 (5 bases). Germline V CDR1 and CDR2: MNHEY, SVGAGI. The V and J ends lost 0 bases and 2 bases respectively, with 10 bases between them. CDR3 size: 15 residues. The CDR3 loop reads CASSYSAGSQETQYF. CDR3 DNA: TGTGCCAGCAGTTACTCGGCAGGGTCTCAAGAGACCCAGTACTTC.

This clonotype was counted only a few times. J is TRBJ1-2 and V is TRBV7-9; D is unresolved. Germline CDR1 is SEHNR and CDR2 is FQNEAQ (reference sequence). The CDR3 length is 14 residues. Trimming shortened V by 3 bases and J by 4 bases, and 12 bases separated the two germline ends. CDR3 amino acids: CASSFGQQVYGYTF. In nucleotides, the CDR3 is TGTGCCAGCAGCTTCGGGCAGCAGGTCTATGGCTACACCTTC.

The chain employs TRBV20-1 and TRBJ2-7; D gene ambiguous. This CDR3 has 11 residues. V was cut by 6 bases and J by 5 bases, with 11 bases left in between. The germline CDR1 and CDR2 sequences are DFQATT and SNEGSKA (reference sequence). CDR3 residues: CSAETRHEQYF. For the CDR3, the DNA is TGCAGTGCCGAAACTCGGCACGAGCAGTACTTC.

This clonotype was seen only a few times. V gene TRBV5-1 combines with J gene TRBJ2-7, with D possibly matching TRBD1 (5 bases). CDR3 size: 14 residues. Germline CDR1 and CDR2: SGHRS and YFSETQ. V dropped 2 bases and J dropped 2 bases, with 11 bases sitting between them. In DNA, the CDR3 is TGCGCCAGCAGCTTTCGTCAGGGCACCTACGAGCAGTACTTC. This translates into CASSFRQGTYEQYF.

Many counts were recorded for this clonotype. CDR3 DNA: TGTGCCAGTCAGCTGATCGTGAACACTGAAGCTTTCTTT. It yields the protein CASQLIVNTEAFF. This sequence joins TRBV2 and TRBJ1-1; D ambiguous. Germline assignment: CDR1 SNHLY and CDR2 FYNNEI. CDR3 size: 13 residues. The V end lost 9 bases, the J end lost 0 bases, and 11 bases lay between the germline ends.